The rows below give T cell receptor beta chains drawn from one sample of a study of beta chain features in type 1 diabetes. Sequenced by immunoSEQ multiplex PCR; TCRdb stores in-frame clones only, minus some. The data contain 300,000 or so clones, 14% of them singletons. Sequenced: naive CD4+ T cells from blood. Receptors originate from a man under 40 with type 1 diabetes. CDR3s include the opening cysteine and the closing phenylalanine or tryptophan. D genes are given only for firm matches. Size values are once, few and many counts, or a class for expanded clones, and some rows have none.

TRBJ2-1,TRBV30,few,TRBD2,CAWSTGQGLAGHNEQFF,TGTGCCTGGAGTACGGGACAGGGACTAGCGGGCCACAATGAGCAGTTCTTC
TRBJ1-2,TRBV5-8,few,-,CASSLEGGPYGYTF,TGTGCCAGCAGCTTAGAGGGGGGGCCCTATGGCTACACCTTC
TRBJ2-4,TRBV4-3,-,-,CASSPSRGRGNIQYF,TGCGCCAGCAGCCCTAGCAGGGGCAGGGGAAACATTCAGTACTTC
TRBJ2-1,TRBV5-1,-,TRBD2,CASTPTSGTVSSYNEQFF,TGCGCCAGCACCCCGACTAGCGGGACCGTTAGCTCCTACAATGAGCAGTTCTTC
TRBJ2-5,TRBV7-6,few,TRBD2,CASSPGLAGIETQYF,TGTGCCAGCAGCCCCGGACTAGCGGGAATTGAGACCCAGTACTTC
TRBJ2-5,TRBV18,few,-,CASSPLGRGGETQYF,TGTGCCAGCTCACCACTTGGGCGGGGAGGCGAGACCCAGTACTTC
TRBJ1-2,TRBV12-5,few,-,CASGLEGGENYGYTF,TGTGCTAGTGGTTTGGAAGGAGGGGAAAACTATGGCTACACCTTC
TRBJ2-1,TRBV9,-,-,CASSAREYNEQFF,TGTGCCAGCAGCGCCCGAGAGTACAATGAGCAGTTCTTC
TRBJ2-1,TRBV29-1,many,-,CSVESSYNEQFF,TGCAGCGTTGAGAGCTCCTACAATGAGCAGTTCTTC
TRBJ1-1,TRBV7-9,-,-,CASSLMVDNTEAFF,TGTGCCAGCAGCTTGATGGTAGATAACACTGAAGCTTTCTTT
TRBJ2-1,TRBV7-2,few,-,CASGPQGGFYNEQFF,TGTGCCAGCGGACCGCAGGGAGGTTTCTACAATGAGCAGTTCTTC
TRBJ1-5,TRBV28,once,-,CASSLGAGWGNQPQHF,TGTGCCAGCAGCTTAGGGGCCGGTTGGGGCAATCAGCCCCAGCATTTT
TRBJ1-2,TRBV30,-,-,CAWTLGDGYTF,TGTGCCTGGACTCTGGGAGATGGCTACACCTTC
TRBJ1-2,TRBV18,-,TRBD1,CASSPPSRTGDNYGYTF,TGTGCCAGCTCACCCCCCTCCAGGACAGGTGATAACTATGGCTACACCTTC
TRBJ2-3,TRBV28,few,TRBD1,CASSLLQGSGGDTQYF,TGTGCCAGCAGTTTATTACAGGGATCAGGGGGTGATACGCAGTATTTT
TRBJ2-7,TRBV28,-,-,CASSLPSTHEQYF,TGTGCCAGCAGTTTACCTAGTACCCACGAGCAGTACTTC
TRBJ2-7,TRBV2,-,TRBD2,CASSTGTSGDRVRDEQYF,TGTGCCAGCAGCACCGGGACTAGCGGTGATCGAGTCAGGGACGAGCAGTACTTC
TRBJ2-1,TRBV4-3,few,TRBD2,CASSQDGTSGYNEQFF,TGCGCCAGCAGCCAGGACGGGACTAGCGGATACAATGAGCAGTTCTTC
TRBJ1-1,TRBV5-4,few,-,CASSFKAGQGEAFF,TGTGCCAGCAGCTTTAAGGCGGGGCAGGGAGAAGCTTTCTTT
TRBJ1-5,TRBV6-5,-,-,CASSYSREQPQHF,TGTGCCAGCAGTTACTCGAGGGAACAGCCCCAGCATTTT
TRBJ2-3,TRBV29-1,few,-,CSVDQGADTQYF,TGCAGCGTTGATCAGGGCGCAGATACGCAGTATTTT
TRBJ2-7,TRBV28,few,-,CASSLTGEYEQYF,TGTGCCAGCAGTTTAACAGGAGAATACGAGCAGTACTTC
TRBJ2-7,TRBV5-4,-,TRBD2,CASSLTSGLGDGEQYF,TGTGCCAGCAGCTTGACTAGCGGGTTAGGGGATGGCGAGCAGTACTTC
TRBJ2-2,TRBV19,few,TRBD2,CASSSSGRAGGELFF,TGTGCCAGTAGTAGTAGCGGGAGGGCAGGCGGGGAGCTGTTTTTT
TRBJ2-1,TRBV29-1,few,-,CSVAVYNEQFF,TGCAGCGTCGCGGTCTACAATGAGCAGTTCTTC
TRBJ2-7,TRBV6-6,-,TRBD2,CASSPLSGRAREQYF,TGTGCCAGCAGCCCCCTTAGCGGGAGGGCTCGAGAGCAGTACTTC
TRBJ2-7,TRBV7-2,-,-,CASSLARGFGYEQYF,TGTGCCAGCAGCTTAGCGCGAGGTTTTGGCTACGAGCAGTACTTC
TRBJ2-7,TRBV6-5,few,TRBD2,CASSFGTSTYEQYF,TGTGCCAGCAGTTTCGGGACTAGCACCTACGAGCAGTACTTC
TRBJ2-2,TRBV7-2,-,TRBD1,CASTLSGQGYTGELFF,TGTGCCAGCACCCTTTCTGGACAGGGGTACACCGGGGAGCTGTTTTTT
TRBJ1-1,TRBV29-1,-,-,CSVTITSNTEAFF,TGCAGCGTCACAATTACATCTAACACTGAAGCTTTCTTT
TRBJ2-2,TRBV13,few,-,CASSPRQANTGELFF,TGTGCCAGCAGCCCCCGACAGGCGAACACCGGGGAGCTGTTTTTT
TRBJ2-4,TRBV18,few,-,CASSPQGGVAKNIQYF,TGTGCCAGCTCACCGCAAGGTGGAGTAGCCAAAAACATTCAGTACTTC
TRBJ1-2,TRBV7-9,few,-,CASSSWTAGDGYTF,TGTGCCAGCAGCTCCTGGACTGCGGGTGATGGCTACACCTTC